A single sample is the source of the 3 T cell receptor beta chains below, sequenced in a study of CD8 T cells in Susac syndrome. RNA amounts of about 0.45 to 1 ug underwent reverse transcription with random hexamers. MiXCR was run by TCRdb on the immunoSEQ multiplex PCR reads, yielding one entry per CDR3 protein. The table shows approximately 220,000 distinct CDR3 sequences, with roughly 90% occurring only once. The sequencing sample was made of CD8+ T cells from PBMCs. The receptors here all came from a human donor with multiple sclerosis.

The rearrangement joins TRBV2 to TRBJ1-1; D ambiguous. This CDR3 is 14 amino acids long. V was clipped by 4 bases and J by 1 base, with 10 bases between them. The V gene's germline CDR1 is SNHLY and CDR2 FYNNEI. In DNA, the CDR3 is TGTGCCAGCAGTGCAGAAACTGCGAACACTGAAGCTTTCTTT. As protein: CASSAETANTEAFF. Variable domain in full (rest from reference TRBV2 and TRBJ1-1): EPEVTQTPSHQVTQMGQEVILRCVPISNHLYFYWYRQILGQKVEFLVSFYNNEISEKSEIFDDQFSVERPDGSNFTLKIRSTKLEDSAMYFCASSAETANTEAFFGQGTRLTVV.

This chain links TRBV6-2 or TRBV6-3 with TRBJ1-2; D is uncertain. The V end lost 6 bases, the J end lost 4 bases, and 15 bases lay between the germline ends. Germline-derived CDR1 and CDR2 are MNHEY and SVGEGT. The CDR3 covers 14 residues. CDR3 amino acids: CASSYRPWSYGYTF. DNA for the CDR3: TGTGCCAGCAGCTACCGGCCCTGGAGCTATGGCTACACCTTC.

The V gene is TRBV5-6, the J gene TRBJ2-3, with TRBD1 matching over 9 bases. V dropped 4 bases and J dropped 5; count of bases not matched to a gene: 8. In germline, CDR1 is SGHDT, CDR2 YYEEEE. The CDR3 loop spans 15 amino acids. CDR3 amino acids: CASSPTGQGLDTQYF. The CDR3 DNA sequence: TGTGCCAGCAGCCCTACGGGACAGGGCCTAGATACGCAGTATTTT. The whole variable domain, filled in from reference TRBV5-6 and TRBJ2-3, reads DAGVTQSPTHLIKTRGQQVTLRCSPKSGHDTVSWYQQALGQGPQFIFQYYEEEERQRGNFPDRFSGHQFPNYSSELNVNALLLGDSALYLCASSPTGQGLDTQYFGPGTRLTVL.